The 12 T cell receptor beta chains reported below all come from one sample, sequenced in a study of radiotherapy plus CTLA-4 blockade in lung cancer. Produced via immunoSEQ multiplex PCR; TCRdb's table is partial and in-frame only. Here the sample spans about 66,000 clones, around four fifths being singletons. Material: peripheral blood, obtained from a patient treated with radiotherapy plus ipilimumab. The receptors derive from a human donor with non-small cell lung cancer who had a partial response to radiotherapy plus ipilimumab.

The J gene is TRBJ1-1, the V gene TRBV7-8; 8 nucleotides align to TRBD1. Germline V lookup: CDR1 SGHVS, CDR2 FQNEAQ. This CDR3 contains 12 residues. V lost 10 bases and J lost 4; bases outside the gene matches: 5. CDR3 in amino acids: CAISTGGTEAFF. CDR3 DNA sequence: TGTGCCATCTCAACAGGGGGCACTGAAGCTTTCTTT.

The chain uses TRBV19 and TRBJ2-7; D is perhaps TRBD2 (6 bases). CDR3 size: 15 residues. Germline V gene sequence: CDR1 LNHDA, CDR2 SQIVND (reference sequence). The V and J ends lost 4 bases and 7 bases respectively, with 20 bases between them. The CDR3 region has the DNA TGTGCCAGTAGTACCTCGGCGGGAAAGGGTGTTGAGCAGTACTTC. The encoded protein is CASSTSAGKGVEQYF. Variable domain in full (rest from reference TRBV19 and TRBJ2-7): DGGITQSPKYLFRKEGQNVTLSCEQNLNHDAMYWYRQDPGQGLRLIYYSQIVNDFQKGDIAEGYSVSREKKESFPLTVTSAQKNPTAFYLCASSTSAGKGVEQYFGPGTRLTVT.

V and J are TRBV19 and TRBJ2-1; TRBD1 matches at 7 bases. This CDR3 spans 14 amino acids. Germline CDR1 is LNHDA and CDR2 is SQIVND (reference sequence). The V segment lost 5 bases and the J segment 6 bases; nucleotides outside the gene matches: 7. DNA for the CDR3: TGTGCCAGTAGTCCTACGCGACAGGGCAATGAGCAGTTCTTC. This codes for CASSPTRQGNEQFF.

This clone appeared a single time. CDR3 bases: TGTGCCAGTACTCCCCCGGGACAGGGATACAATGAGCAGTTCTTC. This encodes CASTPPGQGYNEQFF. J is TRBJ2-1 and V is TRBV19; 9 bases line up with TRBD1. CDR1 and CDR2 (germline): LNHDA, SQIVND (reference sequence). After removal of 7 bases from V and 4 bases from J, the junction contained 8 bases not matched to a gene. CDR3 length: 15 amino acids.

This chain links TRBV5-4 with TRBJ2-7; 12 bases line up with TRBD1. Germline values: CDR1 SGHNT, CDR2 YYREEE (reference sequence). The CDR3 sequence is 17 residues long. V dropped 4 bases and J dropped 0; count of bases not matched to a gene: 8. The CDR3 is CASSRGGQGASSYEQYF. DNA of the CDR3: TGTGCCAGCAGCCGGGGGGGACAGGGGGCTTCCTCCTACGAGCAGTACTTC.

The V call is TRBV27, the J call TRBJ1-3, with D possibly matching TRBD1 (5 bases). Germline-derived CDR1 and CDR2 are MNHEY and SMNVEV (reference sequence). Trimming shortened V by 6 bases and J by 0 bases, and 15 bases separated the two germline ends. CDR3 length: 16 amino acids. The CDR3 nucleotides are TGTGCCAGCAGCCGCGTCGGGGGGATCTCTGGAAACACCATATATTTT. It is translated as CASSRVGGISGNTIYF.

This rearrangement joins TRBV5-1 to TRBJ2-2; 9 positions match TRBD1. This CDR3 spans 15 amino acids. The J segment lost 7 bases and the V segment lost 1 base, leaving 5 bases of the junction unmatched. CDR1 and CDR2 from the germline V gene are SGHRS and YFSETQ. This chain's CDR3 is CASSLLGQGNGELFF. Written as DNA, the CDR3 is TGCGCCAGCAGCTTGCTGGGACAGGGTAACGGGGAGCTGTTTTTT.

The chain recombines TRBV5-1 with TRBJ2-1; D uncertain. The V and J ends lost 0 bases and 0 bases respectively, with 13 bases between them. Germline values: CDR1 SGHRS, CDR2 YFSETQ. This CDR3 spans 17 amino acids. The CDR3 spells CASSLGPAASSYNEQFF. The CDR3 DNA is TGCGCCAGCAGCTTGGGGCCGGCGGCCAGCTCCTACAATGAGCAGTTCTTC.

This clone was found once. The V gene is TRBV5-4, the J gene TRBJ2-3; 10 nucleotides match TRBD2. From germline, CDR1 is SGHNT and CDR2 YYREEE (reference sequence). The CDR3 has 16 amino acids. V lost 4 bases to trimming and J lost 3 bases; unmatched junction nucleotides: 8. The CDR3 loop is CASSQDSGRKTDTQYF. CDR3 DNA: TGTGCCAGCAGCCAAGATAGCGGGAGGAAAACAGATACGCAGTATTTT.

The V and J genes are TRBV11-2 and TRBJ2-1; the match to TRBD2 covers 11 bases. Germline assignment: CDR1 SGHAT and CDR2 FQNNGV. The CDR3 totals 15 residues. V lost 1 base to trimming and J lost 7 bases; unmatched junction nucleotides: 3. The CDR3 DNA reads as TGTGCCAGCAGCTTAGGCCGGACTAGCGGGAATGAGCAGTTCTTC. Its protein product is CASSLGRTSGNEQFF.

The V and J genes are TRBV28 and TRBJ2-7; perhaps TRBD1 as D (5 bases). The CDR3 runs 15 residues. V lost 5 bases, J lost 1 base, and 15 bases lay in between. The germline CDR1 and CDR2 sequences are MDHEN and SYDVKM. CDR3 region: CASSLSRKGSYEQYF. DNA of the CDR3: TGTGCCAGCAGTCTGAGCCGGAAGGGGTCCTACGAGCAGTACTTC.

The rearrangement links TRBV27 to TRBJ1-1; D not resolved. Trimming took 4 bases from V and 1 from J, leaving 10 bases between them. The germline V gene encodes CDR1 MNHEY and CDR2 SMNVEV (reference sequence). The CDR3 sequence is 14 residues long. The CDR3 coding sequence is TGTGCCAGCAGTTCGGGGAGGACGAACACTGAAGCTTTCTTT. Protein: CASSSGRTNTEAFF.